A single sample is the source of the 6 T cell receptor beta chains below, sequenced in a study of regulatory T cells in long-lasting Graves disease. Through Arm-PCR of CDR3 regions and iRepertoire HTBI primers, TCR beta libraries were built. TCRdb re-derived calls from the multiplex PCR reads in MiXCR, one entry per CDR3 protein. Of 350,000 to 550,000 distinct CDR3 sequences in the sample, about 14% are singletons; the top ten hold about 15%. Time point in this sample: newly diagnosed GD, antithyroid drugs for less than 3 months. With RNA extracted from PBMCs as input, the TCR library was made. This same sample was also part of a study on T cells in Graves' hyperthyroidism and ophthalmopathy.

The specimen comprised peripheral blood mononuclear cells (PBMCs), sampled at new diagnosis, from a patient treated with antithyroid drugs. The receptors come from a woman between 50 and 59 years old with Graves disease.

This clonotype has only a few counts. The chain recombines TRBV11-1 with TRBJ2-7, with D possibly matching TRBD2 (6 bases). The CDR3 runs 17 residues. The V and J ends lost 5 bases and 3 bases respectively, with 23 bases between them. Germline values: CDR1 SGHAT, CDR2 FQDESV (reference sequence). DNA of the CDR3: TGTGCCAGCAGCCGTACGGGGTCTAGCGAGTACTTCTACGAGCAGTACTTC. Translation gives CASSRTGSSEYFYEQYF.

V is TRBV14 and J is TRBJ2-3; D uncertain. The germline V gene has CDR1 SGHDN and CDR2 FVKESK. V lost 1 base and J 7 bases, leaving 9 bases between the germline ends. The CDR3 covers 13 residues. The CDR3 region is CASSQVQWHTQYF. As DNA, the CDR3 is TGTGCCAGCAGCCAAGTTCAGTGGCATACGCAGTATTTT. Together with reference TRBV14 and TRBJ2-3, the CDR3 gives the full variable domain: EAGVTQFPSHSVIEKGQTVTLRCDPISGHDNLYWYRRVMGKEIKFLLHFVKESKQDESGMPNNRFLAERTGGTYSTLKVQPAELEDSGVYFCASSQVQWHTQYFGPGTRLTVL.

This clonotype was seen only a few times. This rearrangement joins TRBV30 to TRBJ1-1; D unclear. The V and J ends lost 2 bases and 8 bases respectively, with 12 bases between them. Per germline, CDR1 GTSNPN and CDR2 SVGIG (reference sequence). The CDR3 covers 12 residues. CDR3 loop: CAWSPVEGEAFF. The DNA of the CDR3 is TGTGCCTGGAGTCCGGTTGAGGGAGAAGCTTTCTTT.

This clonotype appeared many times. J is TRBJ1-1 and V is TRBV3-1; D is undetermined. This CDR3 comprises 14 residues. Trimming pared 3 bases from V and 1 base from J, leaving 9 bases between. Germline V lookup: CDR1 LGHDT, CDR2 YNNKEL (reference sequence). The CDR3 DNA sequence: TGTGCCAGCAGCCATGGACGACAGAACACTGAAGCTTTCTTT. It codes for CASSHGRQNTEAFF.

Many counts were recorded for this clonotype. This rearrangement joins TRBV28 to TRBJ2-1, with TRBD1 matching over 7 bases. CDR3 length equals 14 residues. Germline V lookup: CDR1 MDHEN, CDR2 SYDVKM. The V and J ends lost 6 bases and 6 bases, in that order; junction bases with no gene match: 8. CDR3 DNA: TGTGCCAGCAGAACTGGGACAGTTCGCAATGAGCAGTTCTTC. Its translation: CASRTGTVRNEQFF.

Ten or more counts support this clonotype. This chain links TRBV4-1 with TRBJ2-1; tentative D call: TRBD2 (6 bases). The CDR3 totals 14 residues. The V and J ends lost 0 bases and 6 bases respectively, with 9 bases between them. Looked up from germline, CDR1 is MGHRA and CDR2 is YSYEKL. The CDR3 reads CASSQDGRSNEQFF. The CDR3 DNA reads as TGCGCCAGCAGCCAAGATGGGAGGAGCAATGAGCAGTTCTTC.